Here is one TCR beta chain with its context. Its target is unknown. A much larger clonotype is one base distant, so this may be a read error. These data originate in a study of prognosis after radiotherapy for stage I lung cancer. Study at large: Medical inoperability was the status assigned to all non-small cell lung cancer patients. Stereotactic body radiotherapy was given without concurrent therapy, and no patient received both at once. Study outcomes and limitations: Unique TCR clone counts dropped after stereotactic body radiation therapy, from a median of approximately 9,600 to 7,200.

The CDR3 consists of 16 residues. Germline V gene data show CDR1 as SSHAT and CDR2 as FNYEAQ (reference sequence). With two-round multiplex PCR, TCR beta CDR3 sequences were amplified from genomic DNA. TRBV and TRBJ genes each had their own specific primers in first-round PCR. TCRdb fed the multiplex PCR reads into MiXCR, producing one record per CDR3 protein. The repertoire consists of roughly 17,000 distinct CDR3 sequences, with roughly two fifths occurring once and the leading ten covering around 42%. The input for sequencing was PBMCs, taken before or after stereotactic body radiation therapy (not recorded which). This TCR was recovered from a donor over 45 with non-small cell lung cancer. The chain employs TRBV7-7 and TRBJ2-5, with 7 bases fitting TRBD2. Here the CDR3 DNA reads TGTGCTAGCAGCCCAAGGAACGGGGGGAATACGCATACCCAGTACTTC. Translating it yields CASSPRNGGNTHTQYF.